This T cell receptor (beta chain) stems from a study of blood T cell repertoires in COVID-19. Looking at the study overall: The study drew acute and convalescent COVID-19 samples from the United States, Italy and Spain. Sources were T cells, B-cell-depleted T cells, or PBMCs; the material itself was cDNA or gDNA.

Original data processing: For nucleated cells, counts were estimated from reference gene primer amplification. Measured with immunoSEQ multiplex PCR; TCRdb has only the in-frame clones, and not every one. That table furnishes V, J and clone size, whereas the DNA furnished D and trimming. Here the sample spans roughly 250,000 clones, roughly nine tenths being singletons. The CDR3 loop spans 14 amino acids. Germline V CDR1 and CDR2: SEHNR, FQNEAQ (reference sequence). V was pared by 1 base and J by 1 base, with 7 bases between. The specimen was peripheral blood. This chain links TRBV7-9 with TRBJ1-1; D unresolved. This TCR derives from a man aged 40-55 years who had recovered from COVID-19. The CDR3 DNA follows: TGTGCCAGCAGCTTAGGTGAGGGGAACACTGAAGCTTTCTTT. This encodes CASSLGEGNTEAFF.